Listed below are T cell receptor beta chains from one sample, sequenced in a study of blood T cell repertoires in COVID-19. The table came from immunoSEQ multiplex PCR; TCRdb's copy has only in-frame clones and leaves some out. The profile shows some 530,000 clones, approximately 90% of them singletons. The sequenced sample was PBMCs or T cells enriched from blood (not recorded which). The source is a woman aged 60-75 years who had recovered from COVID-19. CDR3s include the opening cysteine and the closing phenylalanine or tryptophan. The D gene is left open where the match is weak. Only some rows state a clone size, as once, few, many or a class for expanded clones.

- TRBJ1-5 - TRBV4-1 CASSLVRASNQPQHF TGCGCCAGCAGCCTTGTCAGGGCAAGCAATCAGCCCCAGCATTTT
- TRBJ1-1 - TRBV6-5 CASSRGAEAFF TGTGCCAGCAGTCGAGGAGCTGAAGCTTTCTTT
- TRBJ2-1 TRBD2 TRBV6-5 CASSYSGASGGNEQFF TGTGCCAGCAGTTACTCGGGTGCTAGCGGGGGAAATGAGCAGTTCTTC
few TRBJ1-2 - TRBV21-1 CATYRPDGYTF TGTGCCACCTACAGGCCGGATGGCTACACCTTC
- TRBJ1-1 TRBD1 TRBV19 CASSPLRGPGAEAFF TGTGCCAGTAGCCCTCTTAGGGGGCCCGGGGCTGAAGCTTTCTTT
- TRBJ1-4 - TRBV11-2 CASSLGGGREKLFF TGTGCCAGCAGCTTAGGCGGAGGGCGTGAAAAACTGTTTTTT
- TRBJ2-1 TRBD2 TRBV2 CAARGGGAHNEQFF TGTGCCGCACGGGGCGGGGGGGCCCACAATGAGCAGTTCTTC
- TRBJ1-4 - TRBV5-1 CASSLGQANEKLFF TGCGCCAGCAGCTTGGGACAGGCGAATGAAAAACTGTTTTTT
- TRBJ1-4 - TRBV6-1 CASSESDRSTNEKLFF TGTGCCAGCAGTGAATCGGACAGATCAACTAATGAAAAACTGTTTTTT
- TRBJ2-1 - TRBV20-1 CSARGTDEQFF TGCAGTGCTAGAGGTACGGATGAGCAGTTCTTC
- TRBJ1-1 - TRBV5-8 CASELIGVTEAFF TGTGCCAGCGAACTGATCGGGGTCACTGAAGCTTTCTTT